Listed below are T cell receptor beta chains from one sample, sequenced in a study of early T cells in non-severe SARS-CoV-2 infection. TCRdb re-analysed the 5' RACE reads in MiXCR, keeping a single row per CDR3 protein. The data contain roughly 100,000 distinct CDR3 sequences, approximately 14% of them seen just once; the ten biggest clones take up about 5.7%. Sequencing was done on a sample of whole blood. The receptors stem from an adult who was a healthcare worker with PCR-confirmed SARS-CoV-2 infection or an uninfected control (not recorded which). The conserved cysteine and the conserved F or W are not part of the CDR3 here. The size field is filled for only some rows; it gives once, few, many or a size class.

cdr3_aa j_call clone_size v_call
ASSSGYGYEQF TRBJ2-1 few TRBV5-8
ASKIAGPSHEQY TRBJ2-7 many TRBV27
ASSGLGDGNEQF TRBJ2-1 many TRBV27
ASSRENYIAGGSSYEQY TRBJ2-7 few TRBV4-1
AIRDSSGNTIY TRBJ1-3 . TRBV10-3
ASSPPDSDEQY TRBJ2-7 many TRBV18
ASSTSGTSDTGELF TRBJ2-2 . TRBV19
ASSPDSSYGYT TRBJ1-2 many TRBV5-1
ASSPTGFTEAF TRBJ1-1 . TRBV7-2
ASSPTGATNEKLF TRBJ1-4 few TRBV28
ASRLQAGWDQPQH TRBJ1-5 . TRBV5-1
ASRENTEAF TRBJ1-1 few TRBV5-1
ASSVGGSNQPQH TRBJ1-5 . TRBV19
SAVAGGPYETQY TRBJ2-5 few TRBV20-1
ASSLGAINEQF TRBJ2-1 few TRBV11-3